This T cell receptor (beta chain) stems from a study of OX40 agonist ivuxolimab in advanced cancers. Study-wide context: Dose-escalation patients had hepatocellular carcinoma, melanoma, renal cell or head and neck cancer. Eligibility admitted prior anti-PD-1, anti-PD-L1 or anti-CTLA-4 therapy; 40% to 50% had some.

Overall study findings and caveats: Clonal expansion from baseline to week 6 occurred in both CD4+ and CD8+ T cells.

Germline V lookup: CDR1 SGHRS, CDR2 YFSETQ. The CDR3 contains 17 residues. V shed 1 base, J shed 0 bases, and the junction held 7 bases outside the gene matches. Comments on this clone: Its specificity is unknown.

Method: immunoSEQ multiplex PCR; TCRdb's copy keeps in-frame clones and lacks some. The sample includes 90,000 to 100,000 clones, around nine tenths of them seen just once. The origin of this receptor is an adult with an advanced solid tumor such as melanoma, head and neck, liver or kidney cancer. The chain joins TRBV5-1 to TRBJ1-1, with 9 bases aligning to TRBD1. The sample was CD4+ or CD8+ T cells sorted from blood, taken in a trial of the OX40 agonist ivuxolimab. Here the CDR3 reads CASSLLTGGAVNTEAFF. CDR3 bases: TGCGCCAGCAGCTTGTTGACAGGGGGAGCGGTGAACACTGAAGCTTTCTTT.